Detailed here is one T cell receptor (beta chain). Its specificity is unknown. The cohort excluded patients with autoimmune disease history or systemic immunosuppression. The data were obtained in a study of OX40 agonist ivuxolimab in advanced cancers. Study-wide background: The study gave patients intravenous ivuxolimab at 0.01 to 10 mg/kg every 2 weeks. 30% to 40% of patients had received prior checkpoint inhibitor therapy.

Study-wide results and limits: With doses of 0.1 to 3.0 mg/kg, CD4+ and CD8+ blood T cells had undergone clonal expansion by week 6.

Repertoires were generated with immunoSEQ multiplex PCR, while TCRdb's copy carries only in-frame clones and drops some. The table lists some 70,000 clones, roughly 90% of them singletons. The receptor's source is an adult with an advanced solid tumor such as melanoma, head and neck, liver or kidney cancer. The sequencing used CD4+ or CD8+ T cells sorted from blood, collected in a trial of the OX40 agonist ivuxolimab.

CDR3 residues: CARGDSSNEKLFF. The CDR3 DNA follows: TGTGCCAGAGGGGACAGCTCGAATGAAAAACTGTTTTTT. The J gene is TRBJ1-4, the V gene TRBV2; TRBD1 aligns across 7 bases. The CDR3 is made up of 13 amino acids. Looked up from germline, CDR1 is SNHLY and CDR2 is FYNNEI. V lost 9 bases and J lost 5; bases outside the gene matches: 6. The full variable domain, rest sourced from reference TRBV2 and TRBJ1-4, is EPEVTQTPSHQVTQMGQEVILRCVPISNHLYFYWYRQILGQKVEFLVSFYNNEISEKSEIFDDQFSVERPDGSNFTLKIRSTKLEDSAMYFCARGDSSNEKLFFGSGTQLSVL.